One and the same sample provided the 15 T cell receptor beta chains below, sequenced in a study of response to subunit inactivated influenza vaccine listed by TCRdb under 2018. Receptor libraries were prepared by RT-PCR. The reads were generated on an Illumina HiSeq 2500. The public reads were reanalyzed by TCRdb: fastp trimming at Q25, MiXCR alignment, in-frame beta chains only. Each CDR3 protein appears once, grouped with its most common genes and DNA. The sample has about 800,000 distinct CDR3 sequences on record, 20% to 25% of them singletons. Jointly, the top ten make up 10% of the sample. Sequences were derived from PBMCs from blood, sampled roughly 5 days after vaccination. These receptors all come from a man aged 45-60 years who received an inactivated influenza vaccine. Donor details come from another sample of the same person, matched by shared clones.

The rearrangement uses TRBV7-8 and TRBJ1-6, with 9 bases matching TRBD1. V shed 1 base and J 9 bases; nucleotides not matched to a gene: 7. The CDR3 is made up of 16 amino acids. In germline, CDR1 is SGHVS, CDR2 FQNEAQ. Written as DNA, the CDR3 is TGTGCCAGCAGCTTAGAAAACAGGGGGCTACGTTCACCCCTCCACTTT. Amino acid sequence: CASSLENRGLRSPLHF.

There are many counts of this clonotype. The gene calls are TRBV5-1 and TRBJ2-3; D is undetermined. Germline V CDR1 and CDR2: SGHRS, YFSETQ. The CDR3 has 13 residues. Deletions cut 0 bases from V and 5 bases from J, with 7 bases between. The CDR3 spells CASSLASVDTQYF. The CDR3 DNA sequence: TGCGCCAGCAGCTTGGCATCAGTAGATACGCAGTATTTT. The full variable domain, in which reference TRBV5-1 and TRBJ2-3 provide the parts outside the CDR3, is KAGVTQTPRYLIKTRGQQVTLSCSPISGHRSVSWYQQTPGQGLQFLFEYFSETQRNKGNFPGRFSGRQFSNSRSEMNVSTLELGDSALYLCASSLASVDTQYFGPGTRLTVL.

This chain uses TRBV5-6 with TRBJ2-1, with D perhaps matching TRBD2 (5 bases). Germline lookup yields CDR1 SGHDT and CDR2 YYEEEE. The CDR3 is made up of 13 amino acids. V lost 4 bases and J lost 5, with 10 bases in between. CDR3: CASSGGLNNEQFF. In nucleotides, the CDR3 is TGTGCCAGCAGCGGTGGACTTAACAATGAGCAGTTCTTC.

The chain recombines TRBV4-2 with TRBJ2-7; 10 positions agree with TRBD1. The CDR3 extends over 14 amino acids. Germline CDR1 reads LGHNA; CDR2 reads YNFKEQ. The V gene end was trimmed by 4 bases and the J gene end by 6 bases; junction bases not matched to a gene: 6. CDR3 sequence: CASSRGGQGLEQYF. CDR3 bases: TGTGCCAGCAGCCGAGGGGGACAGGGGCTCGAGCAGTACTTC.

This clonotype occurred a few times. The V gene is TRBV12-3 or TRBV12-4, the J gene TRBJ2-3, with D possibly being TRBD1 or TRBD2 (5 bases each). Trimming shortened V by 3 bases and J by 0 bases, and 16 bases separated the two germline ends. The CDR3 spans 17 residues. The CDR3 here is CASSFRWGGQSTDTQYF. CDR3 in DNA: TGTGCCAGCAGTTTCCGCTGGGGCGGGCAGAGCACAGATACGCAGTATTTT.

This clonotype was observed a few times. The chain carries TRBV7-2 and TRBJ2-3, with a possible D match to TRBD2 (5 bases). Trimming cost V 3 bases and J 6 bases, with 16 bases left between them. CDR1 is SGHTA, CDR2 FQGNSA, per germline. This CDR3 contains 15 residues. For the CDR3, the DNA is TGTGCCAGCAGCTTGAGGGCGGCGCGGGTTGATACGCAGTATTTT. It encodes CASSLRAARVDTQYF.

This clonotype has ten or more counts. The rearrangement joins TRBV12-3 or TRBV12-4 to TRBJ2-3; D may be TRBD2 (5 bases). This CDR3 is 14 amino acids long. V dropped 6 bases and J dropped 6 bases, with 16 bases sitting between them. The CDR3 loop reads CASSPGYSRDTQYF. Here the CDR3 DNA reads TGTGCCAGCAGCCCGGGGTACTCCCGGGATACGCAGTATTTT.

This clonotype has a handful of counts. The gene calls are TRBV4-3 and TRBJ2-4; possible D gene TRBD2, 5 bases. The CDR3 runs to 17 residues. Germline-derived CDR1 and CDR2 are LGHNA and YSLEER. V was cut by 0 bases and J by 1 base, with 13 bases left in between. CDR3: CASSQEWSWRAKNIQYF. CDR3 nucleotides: TGCGCCAGCAGCCAAGAGTGGTCCTGGAGGGCCAAAAACATTCAGTACTTC.

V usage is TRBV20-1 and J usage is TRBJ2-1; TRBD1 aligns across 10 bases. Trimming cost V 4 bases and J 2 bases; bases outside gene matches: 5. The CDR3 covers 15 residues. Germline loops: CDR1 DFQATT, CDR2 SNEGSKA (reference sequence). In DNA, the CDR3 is TGCAGTGCTAACGGACAGGGGGTCCCCTACAATGAGCAGTTCTTC. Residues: CSANGQGVPYNEQFF.

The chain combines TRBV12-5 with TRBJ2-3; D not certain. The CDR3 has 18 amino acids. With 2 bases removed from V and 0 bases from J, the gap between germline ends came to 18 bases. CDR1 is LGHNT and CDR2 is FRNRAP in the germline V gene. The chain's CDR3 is CASGLPSFSRSSTDTQYF. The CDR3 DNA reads TGTGCTAGTGGTTTGCCCTCCTTTAGTAGGTCTAGCACAGATACGCAGTATTTT.

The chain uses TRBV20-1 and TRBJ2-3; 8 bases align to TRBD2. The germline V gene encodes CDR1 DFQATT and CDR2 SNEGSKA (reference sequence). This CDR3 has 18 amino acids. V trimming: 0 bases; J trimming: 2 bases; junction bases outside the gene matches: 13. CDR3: CSARDEGIAGHYTDTQYF. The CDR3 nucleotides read TGCAGTGCTAGAGACGAGGGAATAGCGGGACACTACACAGATACGCAGTATTTT.

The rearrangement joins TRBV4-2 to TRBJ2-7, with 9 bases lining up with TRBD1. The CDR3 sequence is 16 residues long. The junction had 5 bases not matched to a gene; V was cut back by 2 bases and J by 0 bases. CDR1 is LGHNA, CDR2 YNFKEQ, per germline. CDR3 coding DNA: TGTGCCAGCAGCCAACCTGGGACAGGGCTCTCCTACGAGCAGTACTTC. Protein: CASSQPGTGLSYEQYF.

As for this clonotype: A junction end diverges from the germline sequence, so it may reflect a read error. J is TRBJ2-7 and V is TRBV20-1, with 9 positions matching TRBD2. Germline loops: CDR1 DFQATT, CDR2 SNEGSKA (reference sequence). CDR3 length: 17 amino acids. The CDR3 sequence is CCASPRRGRAPSYEQYF. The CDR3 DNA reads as TGCTGTGCTAGCCCCCGGCGCGGGAGGGCCCCTTCGTACGAGCAGTACTTC.

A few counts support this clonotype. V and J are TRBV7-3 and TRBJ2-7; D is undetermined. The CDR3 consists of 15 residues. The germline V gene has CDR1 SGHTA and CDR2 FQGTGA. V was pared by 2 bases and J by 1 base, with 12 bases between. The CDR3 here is CASSLFSGPSYEQYF. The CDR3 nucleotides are TGTGCCAGCAGCTTATTTTCCGGACCATCCTACGAGCAGTACTTC.

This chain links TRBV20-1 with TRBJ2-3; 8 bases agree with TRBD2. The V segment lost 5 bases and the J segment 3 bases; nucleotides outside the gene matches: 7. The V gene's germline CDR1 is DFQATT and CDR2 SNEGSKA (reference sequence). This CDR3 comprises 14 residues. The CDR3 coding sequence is TGCAGTGCTCCTAGCGGGTCAAGAACAGATACGCAGTATTTT. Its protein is CSAPSGSRTDTQYF.